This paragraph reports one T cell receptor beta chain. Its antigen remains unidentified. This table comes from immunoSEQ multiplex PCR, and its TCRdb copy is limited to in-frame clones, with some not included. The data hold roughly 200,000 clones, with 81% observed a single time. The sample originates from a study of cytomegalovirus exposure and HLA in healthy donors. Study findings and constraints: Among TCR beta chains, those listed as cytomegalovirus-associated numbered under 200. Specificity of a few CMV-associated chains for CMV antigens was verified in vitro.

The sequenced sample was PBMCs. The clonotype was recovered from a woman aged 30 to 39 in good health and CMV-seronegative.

CDR3 sequence reads: CASERGGQETQYF. The CDR3 DNA follows: TGTGCCAGCGAACGGGGTGGGCAAGAGACCCAGTACTTC. The rearrangement uses TRBV5-6 and TRBJ2-5; D is possibly TRBD2 (5 bases). Germline loops: CDR1 SGHDT, CDR2 YYEEEE. With 7 bases removed from V and 2 bases from J, the gap between germline ends came to 12 bases. This CDR3 comprises 13 residues.